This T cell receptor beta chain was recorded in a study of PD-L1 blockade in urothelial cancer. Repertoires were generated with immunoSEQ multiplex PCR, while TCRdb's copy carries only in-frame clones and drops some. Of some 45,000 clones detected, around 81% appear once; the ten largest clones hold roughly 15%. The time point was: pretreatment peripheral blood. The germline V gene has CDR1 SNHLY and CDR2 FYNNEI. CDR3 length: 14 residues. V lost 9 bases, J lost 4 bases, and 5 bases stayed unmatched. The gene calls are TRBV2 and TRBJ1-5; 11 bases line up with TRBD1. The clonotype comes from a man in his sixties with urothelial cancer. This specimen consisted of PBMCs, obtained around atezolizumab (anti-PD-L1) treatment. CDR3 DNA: TGTGCCAGTACCGGGACAGGGGGGAATCAGCCCCAGCATTTT. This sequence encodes CASTGTGGNQPQHF.